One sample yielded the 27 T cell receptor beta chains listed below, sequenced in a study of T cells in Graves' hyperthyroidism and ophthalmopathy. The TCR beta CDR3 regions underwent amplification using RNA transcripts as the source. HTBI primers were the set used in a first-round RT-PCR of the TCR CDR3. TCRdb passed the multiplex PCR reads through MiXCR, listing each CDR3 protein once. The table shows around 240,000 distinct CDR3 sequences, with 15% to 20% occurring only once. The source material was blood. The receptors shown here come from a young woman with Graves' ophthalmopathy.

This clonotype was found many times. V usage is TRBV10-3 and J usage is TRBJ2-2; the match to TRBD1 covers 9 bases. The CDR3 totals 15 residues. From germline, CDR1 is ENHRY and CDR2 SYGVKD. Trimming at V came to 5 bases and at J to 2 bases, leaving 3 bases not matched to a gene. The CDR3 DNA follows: TGTGCCATCAGTCGACAGGGGGAAAACACCGGGGAGCTGTTTTTT. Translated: CAISRQGENTGELFF.

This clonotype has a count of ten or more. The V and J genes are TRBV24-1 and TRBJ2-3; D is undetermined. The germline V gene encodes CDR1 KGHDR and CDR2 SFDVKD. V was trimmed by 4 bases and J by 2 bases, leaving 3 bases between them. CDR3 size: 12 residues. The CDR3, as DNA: TGTGCCACCAGTGACCACACAGATACGCAGTATTTT. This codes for CATSDHTDTQYF.

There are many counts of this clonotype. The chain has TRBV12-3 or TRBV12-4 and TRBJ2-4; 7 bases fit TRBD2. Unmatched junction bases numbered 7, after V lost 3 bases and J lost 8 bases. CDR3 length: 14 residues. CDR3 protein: CASSFYGGGDIQYF. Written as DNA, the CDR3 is TGTGCCAGCAGTTTTTATGGGGGAGGGGACATTCAGTACTTC.

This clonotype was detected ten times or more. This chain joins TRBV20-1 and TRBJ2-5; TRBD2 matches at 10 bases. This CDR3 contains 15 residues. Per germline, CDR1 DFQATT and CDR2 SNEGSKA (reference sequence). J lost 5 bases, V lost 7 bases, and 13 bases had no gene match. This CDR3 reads CSGRSGGARLETQYF. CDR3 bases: TGCAGTGGCCGCAGCGGGGGGGCCAGGTTGGAGACCCAGTACTTC.

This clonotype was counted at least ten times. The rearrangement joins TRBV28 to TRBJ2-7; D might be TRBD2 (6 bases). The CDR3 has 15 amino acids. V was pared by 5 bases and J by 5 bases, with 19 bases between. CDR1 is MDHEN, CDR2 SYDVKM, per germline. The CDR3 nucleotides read TGTGCCAGCAGTAGACTTAGGGAGGTTGGCGACGAGCAGTACTTC. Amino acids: CASSRLREVGDEQYF.

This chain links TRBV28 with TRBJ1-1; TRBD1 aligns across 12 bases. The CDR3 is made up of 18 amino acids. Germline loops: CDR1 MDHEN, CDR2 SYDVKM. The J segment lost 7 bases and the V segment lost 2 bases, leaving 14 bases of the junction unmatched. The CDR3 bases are TGTGCCAGCAGTTTAGTTTGGGGACAGGGGGCAGCCCCATTTGAAGCTTTCTTT. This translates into CASSLVWGQGAAPFEAFF. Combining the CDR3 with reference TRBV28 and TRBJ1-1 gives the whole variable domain DVKVTQSSRYLVKRTGEKVFLECVQDMDHENMFWYRQDPGLGLRLIYFSYDVKMKEKGDIPEGYSVSREKKERFSLILESASTNQTSMYLCASSLVWGQGAAPFEAFFGQGTRLTVV.

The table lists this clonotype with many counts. The CDR3 reads CASSPPGPYEQYF. The CDR3, as DNA: TGTGCCAGCAGTCCCCCGGGCCCCTACGAGCAGTACTTC. The chain carries TRBV2 and TRBJ2-7; D remains ambiguous. Germline lookup yields CDR1 SNHLY and CDR2 FYNNEI. The CDR3 has 13 residues. V gave up 5 bases and J gave up 2 bases, with 10 bases separating them.

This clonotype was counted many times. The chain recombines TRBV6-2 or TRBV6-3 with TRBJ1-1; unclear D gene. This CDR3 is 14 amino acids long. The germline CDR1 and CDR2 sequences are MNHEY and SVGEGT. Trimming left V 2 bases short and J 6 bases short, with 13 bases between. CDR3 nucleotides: TGTGCCAGCAGTTACACCATGGGCGTTTCTGAAGCTTTCTTT. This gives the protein CASSYTMGVSEAFF.

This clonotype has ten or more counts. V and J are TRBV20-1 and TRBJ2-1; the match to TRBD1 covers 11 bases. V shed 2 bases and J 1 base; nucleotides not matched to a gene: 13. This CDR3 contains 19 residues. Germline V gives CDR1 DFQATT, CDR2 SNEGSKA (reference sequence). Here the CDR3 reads CSARTPGQGALGSYNEQFF. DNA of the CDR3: TGCAGTGCTAGAACCCCAGGACAGGGGGCATTAGGTTCCTACAATGAGCAGTTCTTC.

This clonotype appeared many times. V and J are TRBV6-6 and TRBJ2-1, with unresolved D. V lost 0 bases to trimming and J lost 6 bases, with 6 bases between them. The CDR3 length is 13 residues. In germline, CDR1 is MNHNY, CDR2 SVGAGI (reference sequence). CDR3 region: CASSYSSPNEQFF. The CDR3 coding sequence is TGTGCCAGCAGTTACTCGAGCCCCAATGAGCAGTTCTTC.

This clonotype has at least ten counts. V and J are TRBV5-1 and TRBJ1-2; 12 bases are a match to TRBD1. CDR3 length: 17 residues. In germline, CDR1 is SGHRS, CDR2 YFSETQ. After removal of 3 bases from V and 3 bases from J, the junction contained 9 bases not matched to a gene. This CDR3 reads CASSYTAGTGGDYGYTF. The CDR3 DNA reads TGCGCCAGCAGCTACACAGCCGGGACAGGGGGCGACTATGGCTACACCTTC.

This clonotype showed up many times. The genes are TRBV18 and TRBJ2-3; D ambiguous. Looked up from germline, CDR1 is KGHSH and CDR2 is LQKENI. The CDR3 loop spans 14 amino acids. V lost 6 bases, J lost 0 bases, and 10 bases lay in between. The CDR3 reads CASSSTISTDTQYF. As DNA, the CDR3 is TGTGCCAGCTCCTCAACAATTAGCACAGATACGCAGTATTTT.

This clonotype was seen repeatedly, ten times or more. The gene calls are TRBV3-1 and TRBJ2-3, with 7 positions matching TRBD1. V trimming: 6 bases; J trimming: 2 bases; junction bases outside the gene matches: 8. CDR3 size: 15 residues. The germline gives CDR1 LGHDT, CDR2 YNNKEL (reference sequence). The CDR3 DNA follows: TGTGCCAGCAGGCCAGGGGGAGCCGACACAGATACGCAGTATTTT. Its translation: CASRPGGADTDTQYF.

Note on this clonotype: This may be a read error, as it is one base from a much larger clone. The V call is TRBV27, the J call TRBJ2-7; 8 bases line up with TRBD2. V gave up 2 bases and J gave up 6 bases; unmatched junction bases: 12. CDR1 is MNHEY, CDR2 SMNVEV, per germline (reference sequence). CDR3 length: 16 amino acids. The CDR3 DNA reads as TGTGCCAGCAGTTTAACGAGCGGGGGTAGAAGGGGCGAGCAGTACTTC. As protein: CASSLTSGGRRGEQYF.

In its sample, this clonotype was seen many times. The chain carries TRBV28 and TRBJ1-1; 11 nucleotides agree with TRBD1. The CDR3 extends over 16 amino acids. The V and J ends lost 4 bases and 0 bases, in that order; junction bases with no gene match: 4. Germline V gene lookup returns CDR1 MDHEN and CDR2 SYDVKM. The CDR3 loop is CASSSGQGAMNTEAFF. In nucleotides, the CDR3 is TGTGCCAGCAGTTCCGGACAGGGGGCTATGAACACTGAAGCTTTCTTT.

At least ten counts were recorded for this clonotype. The CDR3 reads CASSLGGTGFNEQFF. CDR3 DNA sequence: TGCGCCAGCAGCTTGGGCGGGACAGGGTTCAATGAGCAGTTCTTC. The chain is built from TRBV5-1 and TRBJ2-1; 9 positions agree with TRBD1. This CDR3 is built from 15 residues. After removal of 0 bases from V and 6 bases from J, the junction contained 4 bases not matched to a gene. CDR1 is SGHRS, CDR2 YFSETQ, per germline. The whole variable domain, filled in from reference TRBV5-1 and TRBJ2-1, reads KAGVTQTPRYLIKTRGQQVTLSCSPISGHRSVSWYQQTPGQGLQFLFEYFSETQRNKGNFPGRFSGRQFSNSRSEMNVSTLELGDSALYLCASSLGGTGFNEQFFGPGTRLTVL.

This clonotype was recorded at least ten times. Written as DNA, the CDR3 is TGTGCCAGCAGCAGGGGGGCTAGCTCCTACAATGAGCAGTTCTTC. Translation gives CASSRGASSYNEQFF. The genes are TRBV6-1 and TRBJ2-1, with D perhaps TRBD1 (7 bases). The CDR3 covers 15 residues. V lost 6 bases to trimming and J lost 0 bases, with 12 bases between them. CDR1 and CDR2 (germline): MNHNS, SASEGT.

This chain's CDR3 is CASSSPPRLGQMVYEQYF. For the CDR3, the DNA is TGTGCCAGTAGTTCCCCCCCCCGGTTGGGACAGATGGTCTACGAGCAGTACTTC. J is TRBJ2-7 and V is TRBV19; 7 bases are a match to TRBD1. V lost 5 bases to trimming and J lost 3 bases; unmatched junction nucleotides: 19. In germline, CDR1 is LNHDA, CDR2 SQIVND (reference sequence). The CDR3 length is 18 residues. The whole variable domain, remainder taken from reference TRBV19 and TRBJ2-7, is DGGITQSPKYLFRKEGQNVTLSCEQNLNHDAMYWYRQDPGQGLRLIYYSQIVNDFQKGDIAEGYSVSREKKESFPLTVTSAQKNPTAFYLCASSSPPRLGQMVYEQYFGPGTRLTVT.

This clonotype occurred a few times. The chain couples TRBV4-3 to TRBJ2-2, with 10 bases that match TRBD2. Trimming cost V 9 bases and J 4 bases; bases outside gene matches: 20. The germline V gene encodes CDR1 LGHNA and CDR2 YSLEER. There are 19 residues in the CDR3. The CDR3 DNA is TGCGCCAGGACCAGCACATGGGTTCGGACTAGCGGTTCCACCGGGGAGCTGTTTTTT. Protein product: CARTSTWVRTSGSTGELFF.

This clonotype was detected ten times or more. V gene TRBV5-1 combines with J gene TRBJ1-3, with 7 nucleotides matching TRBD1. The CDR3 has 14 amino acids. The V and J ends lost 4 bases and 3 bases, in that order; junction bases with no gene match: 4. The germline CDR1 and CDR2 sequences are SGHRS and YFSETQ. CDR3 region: CASSGQGDGNTIYF. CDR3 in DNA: TGCGCCAGCAGCGGTCAGGGGGATGGAAACACCATATATTTT.

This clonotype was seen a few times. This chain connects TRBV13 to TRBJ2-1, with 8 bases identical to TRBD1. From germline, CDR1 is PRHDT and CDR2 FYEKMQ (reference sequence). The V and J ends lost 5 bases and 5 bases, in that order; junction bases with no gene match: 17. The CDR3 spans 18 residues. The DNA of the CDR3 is TGTGCCAGCAGCCCGACGCCGGAGGACAGGGTTCCTCACAATGAGCAGTTCTTC. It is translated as CASSPTPEDRVPHNEQFF.

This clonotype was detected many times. The CDR3 loop reads CSAGRQGEYYSFSPEQFF. The CDR3 DNA reads as TGCAGTGCTGGAAGACAGGGCGAATACTATAGTTTTTCTCCCGAGCAGTTCTTC. The V gene is TRBV20-1, the J gene TRBJ2-1, with 7 bases aligning to TRBD1. The CDR3 covers 18 residues. V shed 5 bases and J 10 bases; nucleotides not matched to a gene: 26. Germline lookup yields CDR1 DFQATT and CDR2 SNEGSKA (reference sequence).

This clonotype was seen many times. The CDR3 sequence: CASSPAAADNSPLHF. Written as DNA, the CDR3 is TGTGCCAGCTCACCAGCGGCGGCCGATAATTCACCCCTCCACTTT. The V call is TRBV18, the J call TRBJ1-6; D not certain. The V end lost 2 bases, the J end lost 5 bases, and 10 bases lay between the germline ends. The CDR3 is made up of 15 amino acids. Germline V gene sequence: CDR1 KGHSH, CDR2 LQKENI.

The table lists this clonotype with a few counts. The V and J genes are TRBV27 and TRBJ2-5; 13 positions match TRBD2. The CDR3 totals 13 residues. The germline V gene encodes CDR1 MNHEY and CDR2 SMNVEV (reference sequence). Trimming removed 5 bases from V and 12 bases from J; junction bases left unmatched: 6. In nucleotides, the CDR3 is TGTGCCAGCAGTATCACTAGCGGGAGGGGGGAGTACTTC. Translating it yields CASSITSGRGEYF.

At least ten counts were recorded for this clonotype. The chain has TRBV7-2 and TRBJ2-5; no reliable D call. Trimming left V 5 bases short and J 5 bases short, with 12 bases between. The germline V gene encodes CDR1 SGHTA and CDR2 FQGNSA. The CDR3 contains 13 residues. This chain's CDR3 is CASSATLGETQYF. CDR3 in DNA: TGTGCCAGCAGCGCAACTTTGGGGGAGACCCAGTACTTC.

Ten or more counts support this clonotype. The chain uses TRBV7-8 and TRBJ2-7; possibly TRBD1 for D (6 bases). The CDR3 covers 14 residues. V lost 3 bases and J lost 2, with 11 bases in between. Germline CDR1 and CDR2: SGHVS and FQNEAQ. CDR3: CASSFNRVPYEQYF. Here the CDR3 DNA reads TGTGCCAGCAGCTTCAACAGGGTCCCCTACGAGCAGTACTTC.

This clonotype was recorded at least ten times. CDR3: CSAARESYEQYF. The CDR3 DNA follows: TGCAGCGCCGCTCGGGAGTCCTACGAGCAGTACTTC. The chain has TRBV29-1 and TRBJ2-7; possible D gene TRBD2, 6 bases. This CDR3 region has 12 residues. The V end lost 7 bases, the J end lost 1 base, and 11 bases lay between the germline ends. Per germline, CDR1 SQVTM and CDR2 ANQGSEA.